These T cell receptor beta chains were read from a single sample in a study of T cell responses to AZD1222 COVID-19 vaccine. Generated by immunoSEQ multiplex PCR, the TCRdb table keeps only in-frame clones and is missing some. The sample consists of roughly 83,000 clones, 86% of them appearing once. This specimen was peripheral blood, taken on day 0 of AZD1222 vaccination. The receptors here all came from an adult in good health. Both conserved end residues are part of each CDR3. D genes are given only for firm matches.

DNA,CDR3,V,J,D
TGTGCCAGCAGCCCAGGACTAGTGGCGATTGAGCAGTTCTTC,CASSPGLVAIEQFF,TRBV7-2,TRBJ2-1,TRBD2
TGTGCCAGCAGTCTACTAGCGGGAGTCTACGAGCAGTACTTC,CASSLLAGVYEQYF,TRBV2,TRBJ2-7,TRBD2
TGTGCCAGCAGCCCAACTGGTTTGGGCAGTGGCAATCAGCCCCAGCATTTT,CASSPTGLGSGNQPQHF,TRBV7-6,TRBJ1-5,-
TGTGCCAGCATTACCGCCCTCACTGAAGCTTTCTTT,CASITALTEAFF,TRBV6-5,TRBJ1-1,-
TGTGCCACCAGTGATTCAAATCGGCCTGAAGCTTTCTTT,CATSDSNRPEAFF,TRBV24-1,TRBJ1-1,-
TGTGCCAGCAAGCGCTACAGGGGAAACTACGAGCAGTACTTC,CASKRYRGNYEQYF,TRBV27,TRBJ2-7,TRBD1
TGTGCCAGCAGCTATAGCGGGGGTGTAGCCATATATTTT,CASSYSGGVAIYF,TRBV11-2,TRBJ1-3,-
TGTGCCTGGCGGGGGAGGGGGGGCCCCTACGAGCAGTACTTC,CAWRGRGGPYEQYF,TRBV30,TRBJ2-7,-
TGTGCCAGCAGCCAAGAGGTGGTCGCGGGAGGGCCGACTTACGAGCAGTACTTC,CASSQEVVAGGPTYEQYF,TRBV4-2,TRBJ2-7,TRBD2
TGTGCCAGCAGGCATAGGACTAGCGAGAACTACGAGCAGTACTTC,CASRHRTSENYEQYF,TRBV28,TRBJ2-7,TRBD2